This T cell receptor (beta chain) was sequenced in a study of beta chain features in type 1 diabetes. CD4+ naive, central memory, regulatory and stem cell-like memory cells were sorted via CD45RO/CCR7/CD25/CD127/CD95/CD27. As every portion of the isolated RNA was reverse transcribed, the sequencing read expressed TCRB transcripts. Measured with immunoSEQ multiplex PCR; TCRdb has only the in-frame clones, and not every one. The sample holds 200,000 to 250,000 clones; approximately 11% are singletons and the top ten take approximately 1.3%. CDR1 DFQATT and CDR2 SNEGSKA come from the germline V gene (reference sequence). The CDR3 sequence is 10 residues long. Trimming cost V 6 bases and J 3 bases, with 6 bases left between them. About this clone itself: Its antigen is undetermined. The sample holds other DNA sequences that translate to the same CDR3.

General observations from the study: Researchers report that Type 1 diabetes patients had moderately but significantly shorter TCRB CDR3s across all four CD4+ subsets. More deletions and fewer insertions at VDJ junctions were seen in type 1 diabetes patients. Any role of HLA type in TCRB rearrangement remained unresolved here.

The sequence derives from a man between 18 and 29 years old in good health. The chain uses TRBV20-1 and TRBJ2-7, with D uncertain. Input material: central memory CD4+ T cells from blood. CDR3 nucleotides: TGCAGTGCCGACGACTACGAGCAGTACTTC. Encoded protein: CSADDYEQYF.